This T cell receptor (beta chain) comes out of a study of chemoradiotherapy in HPV16-positive cancers. Losses at the gene ends were 0 bases for V and 0 bases for J; bases not matched to a gene: 1. The CDR3 sequence is 15 residues long. Germline V gene lookup returns CDR1 ENHRY and CDR2 SYGVKD. Only in-frame clones appear in the TCRdb table, and some are missing; sequencing was by immunoSEQ multiplex PCR. The table lists some 29,000 clones, more than 85% of them singletons. The material sequenced was blood, taken from a patient who underwent chemoradiotherapy. The TCR sequence derives from a human donor with HPV-associated anogenital cancer. J is TRBJ1-1 and V is TRBV10-3, with TRBD1 matching over 7 bases. The CDR3 sequence is CAISESTGLNTEAFF. The CDR3 DNA reads as TGTGCCATCAGTGAGTCGACAGGGTTGAACACTGAAGCTTTCTTT.